These 14 T cell receptor beta chains were sequenced from one sample in a study of cytomegalovirus exposure and HLA in healthy donors. The primer mix had 60 Vbeta and 13 Jbeta primers. The protocol was immunoSEQ multiplex PCR, while the TCRdb copy is restricted to in-frame clones and leaves out a portion. The sample lists fewer than 200,000 clones, about three quarters occurring once. The specimen sequenced was PBMCs. The receptor source for this set is a man aged 18-30 years in good health and CMV-seronegative.

V and J are TRBV10-3 and TRBJ2-1, with TRBD2 identical over 8 bases. The V gene's germline CDR1 is ENHRY and CDR2 SYGVKD. Trimming cost V 0 bases and J 9 bases; bases outside gene matches: 7. The CDR3 totals 15 residues. The CDR3 loop is CAISESPGGPGEQFF. As DNA, the CDR3 is TGTGCCATCAGTGAGTCGCCGGGAGGGCCCGGTGAGCAGTTCTTC.

V and J are TRBV10-3 and TRBJ2-2; a weak D match, TRBD2 (5 bases). The germline CDR1 and CDR2 sequences are ENHRY and SYGVKD. The CDR3 spans 15 residues. Deletions cut 2 bases from V and 0 bases from J, with 7 bases between. CDR3 sequence (DNA): TGTGCCATCAGTGAGGCGGACTCGAACACCGGGGAGCTGTTTTTT. Protein product: CAISEADSNTGELFF.

The V gene is TRBV11-2, the J gene TRBJ2-7; TRBD2 aligns across 11 bases. This CDR3 is 15 amino acids long. The germline gives CDR1 SGHAT, CDR2 FQNNGV. Trimming at V came to 5 bases and at J to 5 bases, leaving 8 bases not matched to a gene. In nucleotides, the CDR3 is TGTGCCAGCAGCGCCATCCTAGCGGGAGGAGACGAGCAGTACTTC. It translates to CASSAILAGGDEQYF.

The chain recombines TRBV27 with TRBJ2-7, with D possibly being TRBD2 (7 bases). The length of the CDR3 is 14 residues. Germline CDR1 and CDR2: MNHEY and SMNVEV (reference sequence). V was trimmed by 4 bases and J by 1 base, leaving 11 bases between them. CDR3 bases: TGTGCCAGCAGTTCACAGGGAGGGTCCTACGAGCAGTACTTC. Translating it yields CASSSQGGSYEQYF.

This clone was seen a handful of times. The chain carries TRBV27 and TRBJ1-2, with 8 bases aligning to TRBD1. The V and J ends lost 3 bases and 6 bases, in that order; junction bases with no gene match: 6. The CDR3 extends over 14 amino acids. Per the germline V gene, CDR1 is MNHEY and CDR2 is SMNVEV (reference sequence). The CDR3 nucleotides are TGTGCCAGCAGTTTGGCAGGGGGCTTAAATGGCTACACCTTC. Its protein is CASSLAGGLNGYTF.

The chain combines TRBV4-1 with TRBJ2-7; 7 bases match TRBD2. With V trimmed by 1 base and J by 3 bases, 9 bases remained unmatched. The CDR3 length is 16 residues. Germline CDR1 MGHRA, CDR2 YSYEKL. The CDR3 loop reads CASSQVPASGGYEQYF. CDR3 DNA sequence: TGCGCCAGCAGCCAAGTCCCGGCTAGCGGAGGCTACGAGCAGTACTTC.

The gene calls are TRBV5-4 and TRBJ2-7; 8 bases fit TRBD1. Germline assignment: CDR1 SGHNT and CDR2 YYREEE (reference sequence). V shed 3 bases and J 2 bases; nucleotides not matched to a gene: 7. The CDR3 is 15 amino acids. The CDR3 is CASSSQGGPAYEQYF. The CDR3 DNA is TGTGCCAGCAGCTCACAGGGGGGACCAGCCTACGAGCAGTACTTC. Supplemented by reference TRBV5-4 and TRBJ2-7, the full variable domain reads ETGVTQSPTHLIKTRGQQVTLRCSSQSGHNTVSWYQQALGQGPQFIFQYYREEENGRGNFPPRFSGLQFPNYSSELNVNALELDDSALYLCASSSQGGPAYEQYFGPGTRLTVT.

The rearrangement uses TRBV10-3 and TRBJ2-7, with 9 nucleotides matching TRBD1. This CDR3 comprises 13 residues. CDR1 and CDR2 from the germline V gene are ENHRY and SYGVKD. The junction had 5 bases not matched to a gene; V was cut back by 6 bases and J by 5 bases. The CDR3 DNA reads as TGTGCCATCAGAGGGACAGGGTATAACGAGCAGTACTTC. Its translation is CAIRGTGYNEQYF.

V and J are TRBV11-2 and TRBJ1-1, with a possible D match to TRBD1 (5 bases). Germline-derived CDR1 and CDR2 are SGHAT and FQNNGV. The length of the CDR3 is 14 residues. The V and J ends lost 2 bases and 4 bases respectively, with 11 bases between them. The CDR3 DNA is TGTGCCAGCAGCTTAAGGGGTGAAAGCACTGAAGCTTTCTTT. Protein sequence: CASSLRGESTEAFF.

This clone occurred once. CDR3 nucleotides: TGCGCCAGCAGCCAGTCCGGACTAGCGGGAGGCCAGACCCAGTACTTC. Translation: CASSQSGLAGGQTQYF. The chain couples TRBV4-1 to TRBJ2-5, with 14 bases matching TRBD2. The CDR3 loop spans 16 amino acids. The trim removed 3 bases at V and 6 bases at J, leaving 6 bases unmatched. Germline loops: CDR1 MGHRA, CDR2 YSYEKL.

The chain carries TRBV6-6 and TRBJ1-2; D possibly corresponds to TRBD1 (5 bases). CDR3 length: 15 residues. V lost 0 bases and J 4 bases, leaving 12 bases between the germline ends. Per germline, CDR1 MNHNY and CDR2 SVGAGI (reference sequence). The CDR3 bases are TGTGCCAGCAGTTACTCTGCAGGGTTGGGCTATGGCTACACCTTC. Translating it yields CASSYSAGLGYGYTF.

CDR3 nucleotide sequence: TGCAGCGGGACTAGCGGGAGGGGATCCCCCGAGCAGTACTTC. Its protein is CSGTSGRGSPEQYF. The chain employs TRBV29-1 and TRBJ2-7; 15 bases align to TRBD2. Trimming at V came to 7 bases and at J to 6 bases, leaving 7 bases not matched to a gene. In germline, CDR1 is SQVTM, CDR2 ANQGSEA. CDR3 length equals 14 residues.

This rearrangement joins TRBV7-8 to TRBJ2-7; tentative D call: TRBD2 (5 bases). The germline V and J ends were trimmed by 9 bases and 0 bases, with 18 bases remaining between them. The germline gives CDR1 SGHVS, CDR2 FQNEAQ. The CDR3 totals 15 residues. In DNA, the CDR3 is TGTGCCAGTGGAGGTAGCCCACGCTCCTCCTACGAGCAGTACTTC. Its translation: CASGGSPRSSYEQYF.

This chain joins TRBV28 and TRBJ2-7; unclear D gene. The CDR3 contains 14 residues. The germline V and J ends were trimmed by 8 bases and 6 bases, with 20 bases remaining between them. Looked up from germline, CDR1 is MDHEN and CDR2 is SYDVKM. In nucleotides, the CDR3 is TGTGCCAGCCACAATGGCGGCTCCCTGTCCGAGCAGTACTTC. Translation: CASHNGGSLSEQYF.